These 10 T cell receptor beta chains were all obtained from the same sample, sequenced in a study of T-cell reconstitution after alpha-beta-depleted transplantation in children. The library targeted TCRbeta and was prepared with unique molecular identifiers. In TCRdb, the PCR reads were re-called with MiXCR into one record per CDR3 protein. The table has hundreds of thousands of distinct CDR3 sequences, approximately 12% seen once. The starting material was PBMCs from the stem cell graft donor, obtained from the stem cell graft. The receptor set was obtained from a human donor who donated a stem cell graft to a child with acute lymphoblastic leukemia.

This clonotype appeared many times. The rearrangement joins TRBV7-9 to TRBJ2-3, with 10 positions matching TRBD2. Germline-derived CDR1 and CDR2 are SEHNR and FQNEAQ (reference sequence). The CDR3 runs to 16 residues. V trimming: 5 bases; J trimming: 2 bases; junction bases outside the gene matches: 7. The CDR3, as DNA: TGTGCCAGCAGCCCCATAGCGGGGGGTAACACAGATACGCAGTATTTT. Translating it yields CASSPIAGGNTDTQYF. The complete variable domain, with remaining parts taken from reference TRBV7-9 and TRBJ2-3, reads DTGVSQNPRHKITKRGQNVTFRCDPISEHNRLYWYRQTLGQGPEFLTYFQNEAQLEKSRLLSDRFSAERPKGSFSTLEIQRTEQGDSAMYLCASSPIAGGNTDTQYFGPGTRLTVL.

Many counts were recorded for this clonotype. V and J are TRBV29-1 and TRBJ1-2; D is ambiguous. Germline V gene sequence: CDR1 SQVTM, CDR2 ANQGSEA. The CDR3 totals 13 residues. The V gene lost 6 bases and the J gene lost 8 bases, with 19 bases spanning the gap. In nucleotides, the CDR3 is TGCAGCGTCAACCTAAGGACGGAGCTGGGCTACACCTTC. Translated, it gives CSVNLRTELGYTF.

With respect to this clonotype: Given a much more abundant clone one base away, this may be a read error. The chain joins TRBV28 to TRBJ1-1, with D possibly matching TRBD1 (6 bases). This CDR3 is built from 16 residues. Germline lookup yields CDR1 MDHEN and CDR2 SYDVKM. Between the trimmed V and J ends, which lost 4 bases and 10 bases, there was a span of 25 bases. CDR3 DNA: TGTGCCAGCAGTTCTATACGTGGAGGGGGGGTGTCTGCAGCTTTCTTT. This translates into CASSSIRGGGVSAAFF.

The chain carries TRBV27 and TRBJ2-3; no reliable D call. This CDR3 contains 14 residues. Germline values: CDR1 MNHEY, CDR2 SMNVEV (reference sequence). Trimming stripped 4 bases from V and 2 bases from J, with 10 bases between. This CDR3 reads CASSSITSTDTQYF. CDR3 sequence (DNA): TGTGCCAGCAGTTCGATAACCTCCACAGATACGCAGTATTTT.

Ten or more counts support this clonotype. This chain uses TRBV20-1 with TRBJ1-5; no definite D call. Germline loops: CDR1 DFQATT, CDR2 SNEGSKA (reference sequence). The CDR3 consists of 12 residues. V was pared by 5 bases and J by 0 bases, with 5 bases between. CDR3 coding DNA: TGCAGTGCTTCGTATAGCAATCAGCCCCAGCATTTT. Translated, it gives CSASYSNQPQHF.

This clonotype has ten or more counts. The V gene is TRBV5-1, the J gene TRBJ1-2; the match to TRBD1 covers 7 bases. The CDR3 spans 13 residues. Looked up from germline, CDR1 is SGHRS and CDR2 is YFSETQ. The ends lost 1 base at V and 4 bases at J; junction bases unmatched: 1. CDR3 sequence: CASSLSGGYGYTF. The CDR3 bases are TGCGCCAGCAGCTTGTCAGGGGGCTATGGCTACACCTTC. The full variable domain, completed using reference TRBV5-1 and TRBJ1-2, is KAGVTQTPRYLIKTRGQQVTLSCSPISGHRSVSWYQQTPGQGLQFLFEYFSETQRNKGNFPGRFSGRQFSNSRSEMNVSTLELGDSALYLCASSLSGGYGYTFGSGTRLTVV.

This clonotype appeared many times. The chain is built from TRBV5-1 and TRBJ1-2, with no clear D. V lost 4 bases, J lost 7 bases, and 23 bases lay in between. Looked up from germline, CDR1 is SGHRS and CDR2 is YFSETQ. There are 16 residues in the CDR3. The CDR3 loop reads CASSTSLKGDDRGYTF. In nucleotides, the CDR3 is TGCGCCAGCAGCACCAGCTTGAAGGGCGATGATCGTGGCTACACCTTC.

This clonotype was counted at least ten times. CDR3 coding DNA: TGTGCCAGCAGCCTCCGGGACTTTAACCCCCAGCCCCAGCATTTT. This encodes CASSLRDFNPQPQHF. This sequence joins TRBV11-3 and TRBJ1-5; D might be TRBD1 (5 bases). From germline, CDR1 is SGHNT and CDR2 YENEEA. This CDR3 is built from 15 residues. V gave up 5 bases and J gave up 7 bases, with 18 bases separating them.

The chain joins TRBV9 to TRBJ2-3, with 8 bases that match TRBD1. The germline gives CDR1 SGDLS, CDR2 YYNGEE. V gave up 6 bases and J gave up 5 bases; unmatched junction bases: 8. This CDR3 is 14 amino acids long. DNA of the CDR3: TGTGCCAGCAATTATGCAGGGGGCGAAGATACGCAGTATTTT. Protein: CASNYAGGEDTQYF. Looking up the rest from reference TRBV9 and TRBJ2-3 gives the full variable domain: DSGVTQTPKHLITATGQRVTLRCSPRSGDLSVYWYQQSLDQGLQFLIQYYNGEERAKGNILERFSAQQFPDLHSELNLSSLELGDSALYFCASNYAGGEDTQYFGPGTRLTVL.

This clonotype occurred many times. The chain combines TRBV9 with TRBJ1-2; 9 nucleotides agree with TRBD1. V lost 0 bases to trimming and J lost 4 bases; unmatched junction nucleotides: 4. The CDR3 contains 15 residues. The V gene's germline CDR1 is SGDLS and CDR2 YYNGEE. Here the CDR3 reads CASSVGTGAAYGYTF. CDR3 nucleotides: TGTGCCAGCAGCGTAGGGACAGGGGCGGCCTATGGCTACACCTTC.